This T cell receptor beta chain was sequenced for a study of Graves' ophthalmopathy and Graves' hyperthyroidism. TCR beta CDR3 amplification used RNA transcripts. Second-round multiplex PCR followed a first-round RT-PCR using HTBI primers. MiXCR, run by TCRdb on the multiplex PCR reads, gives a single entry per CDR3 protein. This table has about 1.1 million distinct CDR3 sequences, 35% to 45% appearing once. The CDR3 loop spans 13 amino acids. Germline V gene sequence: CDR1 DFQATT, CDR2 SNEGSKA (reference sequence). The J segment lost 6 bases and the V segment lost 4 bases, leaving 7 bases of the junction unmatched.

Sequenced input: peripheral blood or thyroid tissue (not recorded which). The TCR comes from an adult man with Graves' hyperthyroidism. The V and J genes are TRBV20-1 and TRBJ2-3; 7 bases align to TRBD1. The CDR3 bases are TGCAGTGCTACTGACAGGGTGAGGGATACGCAGTATTTT. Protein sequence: CSATDRVRDTQYF.